This T cell receptor beta chain was sequenced in a study of blood T cell repertoires in COVID-19. The overall study: Spain, Italy and the United States supplied samples that represented acute and convalescent COVID-19. Sources were T cells, B-cell-depleted T cells, or PBMCs; the material itself was cDNA or gDNA.

Authors' processing steps: Estimation of nucleated cell counts was performed using reference gene primer amplification. Only in-frame clones appear in the TCRdb table, and some are missing; sequencing was by immunoSEQ multiplex PCR. D and trimming were read from the DNA, whereas the V and J calls and clone size are those reported in that table. The sample records over 85,000 clones, roughly 86% being singletons. Trimming shortened V by 5 bases and J by 8 bases, and 13 bases separated the two germline ends. Germline values: CDR1 SGHTA, CDR2 FQGNSA. The CDR3 is 13 residues long. The sample taken for sequencing was peripheral blood. This receptor was obtained from a man aged 35 to 55 with active or convalescent COVID-19. V and J are TRBV7-2 and TRBJ2-1; tentative D call: TRBD2 (5 bases). CDR3 bases: TGTGCCAGCAGCCCCCGCCAGAGGGATGAGCAGTTCTTC. Protein product: CASSPRQRDEQFF. The variable domain in full, with the rest retrieved from reference TRBV7-2 and TRBJ2-1, is GAGVSQSPSNKVTEKGKDVELRCDPISGHTALYWYRQSLGQGLEFLIYFQGNSAPDKSGLPSDRFSAERTGGSVSTLTIQRTQQEDSAVYLCASSPRQRDEQFFGPGTRLTVL.